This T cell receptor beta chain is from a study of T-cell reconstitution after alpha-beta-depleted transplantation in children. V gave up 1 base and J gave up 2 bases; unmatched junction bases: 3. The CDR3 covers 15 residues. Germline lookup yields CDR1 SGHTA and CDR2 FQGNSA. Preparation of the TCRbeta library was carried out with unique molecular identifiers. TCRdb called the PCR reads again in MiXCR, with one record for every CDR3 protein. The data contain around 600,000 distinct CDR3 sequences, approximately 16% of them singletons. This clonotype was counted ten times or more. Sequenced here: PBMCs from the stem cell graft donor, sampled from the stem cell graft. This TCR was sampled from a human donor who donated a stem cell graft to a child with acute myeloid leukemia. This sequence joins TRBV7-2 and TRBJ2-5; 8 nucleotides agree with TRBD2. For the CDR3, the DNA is TGTGCCAGCAGCTTAGGGGCTAGCGGGCAAGAGACCCAGTACTTC. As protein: CASSLGASGQETQYF.